These 13 T cell receptor beta chains originate from one sample sequenced in a study of blood T cell repertoires in COVID-19. Some clones are missing from TCRdb's copy, which holds only in-frame ones; the method was immunoSEQ multiplex PCR. The sample includes roughly 15,000 clones, around 90% of them seen just once. Sample: peripheral blood. These receptors were obtained from a human donor in a cohort sampled during active COVID-19.

This clone has just a few counts. The V and J genes are TRBV20-1 and TRBJ1-5; TRBD1 matches 8 bases. Germline CDR1 is DFQATT and CDR2 is SNEGSKA (reference sequence). V shed 3 bases, J shed 2 bases, and the junction held 3 bases outside the gene matches. CDR3 size: 14 residues. The DNA of the CDR3 is TGCAGTGCTAGTCAGGGGGCAGGCAATCAGCCCCAGCATTTT. This encodes CSASQGAGNQPQHF.

CDR3 protein: CASSSLTANAYNEQFF. The CDR3 DNA is TGTGCCAGCAGTTCGCTCACAGCTAACGCCTACAATGAGCAGTTCTTC. This chain joins TRBV6-6 and TRBJ2-1, with no clear D. The CDR3 runs 16 residues. Germline V gene sequence: CDR1 MNHNY, CDR2 SVGAGI (reference sequence). The V gene lost 4 bases and the J gene lost 2 bases, with 15 bases spanning the gap.

The V and J genes are TRBV28 and TRBJ1-5; D call uncertain. Germline V gives CDR1 MDHEN, CDR2 SYDVKM. The CDR3 is made up of 15 amino acids. The ends were cut back, 7 bases at V and 6 bases at J, with 19 bases in the middle. The CDR3 here is CASTMGGGRGQPQHF. CDR3 sequence (DNA): TGTGCCAGCACCATGGGCGGAGGGAGAGGTCAGCCCCAGCATTTT.

This clone turned up a few times. V is TRBV3-1 (or the pseudogene TRBV3-2) and J is TRBJ2-3; the D is unclear. The germline V gene has CDR1 LGHDT and CDR2 YNNKEL (reference sequence). V was shortened by 0 bases and J by 0 bases, with 10 bases between the two germline ends. The CDR3 spans 16 residues. The CDR3 is CASSQEFGVSTDTQYF. The CDR3 coding sequence is TGTGCCAGCAGCCAAGAATTCGGAGTAAGCACAGATACGCAGTATTTT.

This chain connects TRBV6-6 to TRBJ1-2, with TRBD1 as a possible D gene (5 bases). This CDR3 comprises 13 residues. Trimming shortened V by 6 bases and J by 6 bases, and 14 bases separated the two germline ends. Germline lookup yields CDR1 MNHNY and CDR2 SVGAGI (reference sequence). CDR3 amino acids: CASRSREEDGYTF. CDR3 nucleotides: TGTGCCAGCAGGTCCAGGGAAGAAGATGGCTACACCTTC.

The chain recombines TRBV3-1 (or the pseudogene TRBV3-2) with TRBJ2-3, with D possibly matching TRBD2 (5 bases). The germline V and J ends were trimmed by 0 bases and 3 bases, with 28 bases remaining between them. In germline, CDR1 is LGHDT, CDR2 YNNKEL (reference sequence). The CDR3 extends over 21 amino acids. Here the CDR3 DNA reads TGTGCCAGCAGCCAAGATCTCCTTGCCGAGGGCAGTGAAGATCTGACAGATACGCAGTATTTT. Amino acid sequence: CASSQDLLAEGSEDLTDTQYF.

The chain has TRBV30 and TRBJ1-1; the match to TRBD1 covers 8 bases. This CDR3 has 13 residues. CDR1 is GTSNPN and CDR2 is SVGIG in the germline V gene (reference sequence). Germline trimming cut 3 bases from V and 4 bases from J; bases unmatched to any gene: 4. The CDR3 bases are TGTGCCTGGAGCCAGGGGGCCGGCACTGAAGCTTTCTTT. It encodes CAWSQGAGTEAFF.

In its sample, this clone was seen once. This chain connects TRBV7-9 to TRBJ1-4, with 9 bases that match TRBD1. Germline V gene lookup returns CDR1 SEHNR and CDR2 FQNEAQ (reference sequence). The V gene end was trimmed by 6 bases and the J gene end by 0 bases; junction bases not matched to a gene: 5. The CDR3 runs to 16 residues. This CDR3 reads CASRGTGSTTNEKLFF. In DNA, the CDR3 is TGTGCCAGCAGGGGGACAGGGTCAACAACTAATGAAAAACTGTTTTTT.

The rearrangement uses TRBV3-1 (or the pseudogene TRBV3-2) and TRBJ2-1, with TRBD2 matching over 12 bases. There are 14 residues in the CDR3. With 5 bases clipped from V and 7 bases from J, the junction kept 3 bases outside the gene matches. Germline CDR1 LGHDT, CDR2 YNNKEL (reference sequence). CDR3 amino acids: CASSNGLAGNEQFF. For the CDR3, the DNA is TGTGCCAGCAGCAACGGACTAGCGGGGAATGAGCAGTTCTTC.

This clone is a singleton in its sample. The rearrangement joins TRBV25-1 to TRBJ2-3; 7 bases map to TRBD2. From germline, CDR1 is MGHDK and CDR2 SYGVNS. Trimming cost V 4 bases and J 4 bases; bases outside gene matches: 2. The CDR3 is made up of 13 amino acids. The CDR3 region has the DNA TGTGCCAGCAGTGGGGACTACTCAGATACGCAGTATTTT. It codes for CASSGDYSDTQYF.

The chain joins TRBV30 to TRBJ2-2, with 9 bases matching TRBD1. Germline CDR1 and CDR2: GTSNPN and SVGIG (reference sequence). The ends lost 5 bases at V and 5 bases at J; junction bases unmatched: 9. CDR3 length: 15 residues. CDR3 DNA: TGTGCCTGGTACACAGGGGGCACGGGGACCGGGGAGCTGTTTTTT. Its protein product is CAWYTGGTGTGELFF.

V and J are TRBV11-3 and TRBJ2-1; 9 positions match TRBD2. The CDR3 totals 13 residues. V was clipped by 5 bases and J by 8 bases; unmatched bases: 4. Germline V gives CDR1 SGHNT, CDR2 YENEEA. CDR3 DNA: TGTGCCAGCAGCCCGGCGGGAGGGGATGAGCAGTTCTTC. Amino acids: CASSPAGGDEQFF.

The rearrangement joins TRBV30 to TRBJ2-2, with TRBD1 matching 10 bases. Unmatched junction bases numbered 4, after V lost 4 bases and J lost 2 bases. This CDR3 is built from 15 residues. Germline values: CDR1 GTSNPN, CDR2 SVGIG (reference sequence). CDR3 sequence reads: CAWTRQGANTGELFF. CDR3 DNA: TGTGCCTGGACCAGACAGGGGGCCAACACCGGGGAGCTGTTTTTT. Using reference TRBV30 and TRBJ2-2 for the parts outside the CDR3, the full variable domain is SQTIHQWPATLVQPVGSPLSLECTVEGTSNPNLYWYRQAAGRGLQLLFYSVGIGQISSEVPQNLSASRPQDRQFILSSKKLLLSDSGFYLCAWTRQGANTGELFFGEGSRLTVL.